The rows below give T cell receptor beta chains drawn from one sample of a study of shared clonotypes between healthy human individuals. The assay was immunoSEQ multiplex PCR, and TCRdb's table has in-frame clones only and misses some. The sample records more than 2,000,000 clones, approximately 93% being singletons. The sequenced sample consisted of naive CD4+ T cells from PBMCs. The receptors stem from a man aged 18 to 29 in good health. Some clones in this sample may be carry-over from other donors' samples. Each CDR3 is given with its conserved first and last residue. The D gene is left open where the match is weak. Clone size, where shown, is once, few, many, or a class for clones that have expanded.

size,D,J,V,CDR3,DNA
NA,NA,TRBJ1-4,TRBV18,CASSPKQAVYEKLFF,TGTGCCAGCTCACCGAAACAGGCAGTATATGAAAAACTGTTTTTT
NA,NA,TRBJ2-3,TRBV13,CASSLYRGLYGQDTQYF,TGTGCCAGCAGCTTATATCGCGGCCTTTACGGGCAAGATACGCAGTATTTT
NA,NA,TRBJ2-5,TRBV6-1,CASRLGQPPQETQYF,TGTGCCAGCAGACTCGGACAGCCCCCTCAAGAGACCCAGTACTTC
NA,NA,TRBJ1-2,TRBV29-1,CSAQKSGTEGYGYTF,TGCAGCGCCCAGAAATCGGGGACGGAGGGGTATGGCTACACCTTC
NA,TRBD2,TRBJ2-1,TRBV7-8,CASSSGLAGWHEQFF,TGTGCCAGCAGCTCAGGACTAGCGGGATGGCATGAGCAGTTCTTC
NA,NA,TRBJ1-4,TRBV6-1,CASSEEESFGLFF,TGTGCCAGCAGTGAAGAGGAGAGTTTTGGACTGTTTTTT
NA,TRBD1,TRBJ2-1,TRBV6-6,CASSLPGQGPFF,TGTGCCAGCAGCTTACCGGGACAGGGACCGTTCTTC
NA,NA,TRBJ2-1,TRBV7-9,CASSPGVYNEQFF,TGTGCCAGCAGCCCCGGGGTATACAATGAGCAGTTCTTC
NA,NA,TRBJ2-1,TRBV4-3,CASSQVGRVTEQFF,TGCGCCAGCAGCCAAGTGGGTCGTGTCACTGAGCAGTTCTTC
NA,TRBD2,TRBJ2-4,TRBV27,CASSRPGLAGINIQYF,TGTGCCAGCAGTCGACCGGGACTAGCGGGAATAAACATTCAGTACTTC
NA,NA,TRBJ2-2,TRBV28,CASSLPYFVSNTGELFF,TGTGCCAGCAGTTTACCCTATTTTGTGTCGAACACCGGGGAGCTGTTTTTT
NA,TRBD1,TRBJ1-1,TRBV18,CASSPGTGGTEAFF,TGTGCCAGCTCACCGGGGACAGGGGGCACTGAAGCTTTCTTT
once,NA,TRBJ2-2,TRBV7-3,CASSSIIGSGELFF,TGTGCCAGCAGCTCAATAATCGGCTCCGGGGAGCTGTTTTTT
NA,NA,TRBJ2-3,TRBV7-2,CASRVADTQYF,TGTGCCTCGAGGGTGGCAGATACGCAGTATTTT
NA,NA,TRBJ2-5,TRBV9,CASSPLGGLETQYF,TGTGCCAGCAGCCCCCTCGGCGGGTTGGAGACCCAGTACTTC
NA,NA,TRBJ2-1,TRBV27,CASSRSRGYNEQFF,TGTGCCAGCAGTAGGTCCAGAGGTTACAATGAGCAGTTCTTC
NA,TRBD1,TRBJ1-5,TRBV19,CASRVLGGENQPQHF,TGTGCCAGTAGGGTGTTAGGGGGCGAAAATCAGCCCCAGCATTTT
NA,TRBD1,TRBJ2-7,TRBV28,CASSLRTGIQQYF,TGTGCCAGCAGTCTGAGGACAGGGATACAGCAGTACTTC
NA,NA,TRBJ2-6,TRBV27,CASSLTSASGANVLTF,TGTGCCAGCAGTTTGACATCCGCCTCTGGGGCCAACGTCCTGACTTTC
NA,NA,TRBJ1-2,TRBV6-1,CASSERLVGYTF,TGTGCCAGCAGTGAAAGGCTAGTTGGCTACACCTTC
NA,TRBD1,TRBJ1-1,TRBV9,CASSNVGQPEAFF,TGTGCCAGCAGCAATGTGGGACAGCCAGAAGCTTTCTTT
NA,NA,TRBJ2-7,TRBV27,CASSSWGGPIYEQYF,TGTGCCAGCAGTTCATGGGGGGGCCCCATCTACGAGCAGTACTTC
NA,NA,TRBJ2-5,TRBV28,CASTERNQETQYF,TGTGCCAGCACCGAGCGGAACCAAGAGACCCAGTACTTC
NA,TRBD2,TRBJ2-2,TRBV2,CASTLSGRANTGELFF,TGTGCCAGCACCCTTAGCGGGAGGGCGAACACCGGGGAGCTGTTTTTT
NA,NA,TRBJ1-6,TRBV27,CASTPLGFNSPLHF,TGTGCCAGCACCCCCTTGGGCTTTAATTCACCCCTCCACTTT
NA,NA,TRBJ1-4,TRBV5-1,CASSLVVLGATTNEKLFF,TGCGCCAGCAGCTTGGTGGTCCTGGGGGCGACAACTAATGAAAAACTGTTTTTT
NA,NA,TRBJ2-7,TRBV2,CASSADRLTYEQYF,TGTGCCAGCAGCGCTGACAGGCTTACCTACGAGCAGTACTTC
once,NA,TRBJ1-2,TRBV6-5,CASSPYSGANYGYTF,TGTGCCAGCAGCCCCTACTCCGGGGCTAACTATGGCTACACCTTC
few,TRBD1,TRBJ2-2,TRBV18,CASSPPGQTNTGELFF,TGTGCCAGCTCACCACCGGGACAGACGAACACCGGGGAGCTGTTTTTT
NA,TRBD1,TRBJ2-3,TRBV7-3,CASSSNRGPTDTQYF,TGTGCCAGCAGCTCGAACAGGGGACCCACAGATACGCAGTATTTT
NA,NA,TRBJ2-3,TRBV18,CASSPIQSTDTQYF,TGTGCCAGCTCACCGATTCAGAGCACAGATACGCAGTATTTT
NA,NA,TRBJ2-1,TRBV4-1,CASSRPVRSYYNEQFF,TGCGCCAGCAGCCGTCCGGTCAGGAGCTACTACAATGAGCAGTTCTTC
NA,NA,TRBJ2-7,TRBV5-5,CASSRTKGIEQYF,TGTGCCAGCAGCCGAACAAAGGGGATAGAGCAGTACTTC
NA,TRBD1,TRBJ2-5,TRBV18,CASSPSGGETQYF,TGTGCCAGCTCACCATCAGGGGGAGAGACCCAGTACTTC
NA,NA,TRBJ1-4,TRBV28,CASTIGGGLSEKLFF,TGTGCCAGCACCATTGGTGGGGGGTTAAGTGAAAAACTGTTTTTT
NA,TRBD2,TRBJ2-1,TRBV7-3,CASSLVGTSYNEQFF,TGTGCCAGCAGCTTAGTTGGGACTAGTTACAATGAGCAGTTCTTC
NA,TRBD1,TRBJ2-3,TRBV7-9,CASSSDRGPTNTQYF,TGTGCCAGCAGCTCCGACAGGGGCCCTACGAATACGCAGTATTTT
NA,NA,TRBJ2-7,TRBV2,CASNIRSSYEQYF,TGTGCCAGTAATATTAGGAGCTCCTACGAGCAGTACTTC
NA,NA,TRBJ2-7,TRBV18,CASSPLLGEQYF,TGTGCCAGCTCACCCCTGTTGGGCGAGCAGTACTTC
NA,NA,TRBJ2-1,TRBV18,CASSSGTRGLYNEQFF,TGTGCCAGCTCTTCCGGGACCCGAGGGCTCTACAATGAGCAGTTCTTC
NA,TRBD1,TRBJ2-1,TRBV10-1,CASSDTGAYNEQFF,TGCGCCAGCAGTGACACAGGGGCCTACAATGAGCAGTTCTTC
NA,NA,TRBJ1-5,TRBV2,CASSRPYAGSNQPQHF,TGTGCCAGCAGCCGCCCTTATGCGGGGAGCAATCAGCCCCAGCATTTT
NA,TRBD1,TRBJ2-7,TRBV12-5,CASGPGTGGNEQYF,TGTGCTAGTGGTCCCGGGACAGGGGGCAACGAGCAGTACTTC
NA,NA,TRBJ2-7,TRBV6-1,CASSERRQTTYEQYF,TGTGCCAGCAGTGAAAGGCGACAAACGACCTACGAGCAGTACTTC
NA,NA,TRBJ1-1,TRBV11-2,CASSLVRNTEAFF,TGTGCCAGCAGCTTAGTCAGGAACACTGAAGCTTTCTTT
NA,TRBD1,TRBJ2-5,TRBV7-2,CASSKTGEQETQYF,TGTGCCAGCAGCAAAACAGGGGAACAAGAGACCCAGTACTTC
NA,NA,TRBJ1-4,TRBV4-2,CASSQEWQAGTNEKLFF,TGTGCCAGCAGCCAAGAGTGGCAGGCCGGGACTAATGAAAAACTGTTTTTT
NA,NA,TRBJ1-3,TRBV5-4,CASSPFRENTGNTIYF,TGTGCCAGCAGCCCCTTTAGGGAGAACACTGGAAACACCATATATTTT
NA,TRBD1,TRBJ1-2,TRBV6-5,CASTNRGRGYGYTF,TGTGCCAGCACCAACAGGGGGCGCGGCTATGGCTACACCTTC
NA,NA,TRBJ1-1,TRBV29-1,CSVMTGGTEAFF,TGCAGCGTTATGACAGGCGGCACTGAAGCTTTCTTT
once,NA,TRBJ1-3,TRBV5-1,CASSTTGFSGNTIYF,TGCGCCAGCAGCACTACAGGGTTCTCTGGAAACACCATATATTTT
NA,NA,TRBJ1-5,TRBV28,CASKFQPQHF,TGTGCCAGCAAGTTTCAGCCCCAGCATTTT
NA,NA,TRBJ1-5,TRBV6-5,CASSYVQGGQPQHF,TGTGCCAGCAGTTACGTACAGGGAGGCCAGCCCCAGCATTTT
NA,NA,TRBJ2-1,TRBV30,CASRPVNEQFF,TGTGCCTCTCGCCCAGTCAATGAGCAGTTCTTC
NA,TRBD1,TRBJ2-2,TRBV15,CATSAGGTGELFF,TGTGCCACCAGCGCAGGGGGCACCGGGGAGCTGTTTTTT
NA,TRBD2,TRBJ2-3,TRBV7-3,CASSLRGLAGTDTQYF,TGTGCCAGCAGCTTAAGGGGGCTAGCGGGTACAGATACGCAGTATTTT
NA,NA,TRBJ1-1,TRBV28,CASSLEDLVNTEAFF,TGTGCCAGCAGTTTGGAGGATTTGGTGAACACTGAAGCTTTCTTT